These 24 T cell receptor beta chains share one sample of origin, sequenced in a study of blood T cell repertoires in COVID-19. This table comes from immunoSEQ multiplex PCR, and its TCRdb copy is limited to in-frame clones, with some not included. The sample carries 130,000 to 150,000 clones, 81% recorded once. The sequenced sample consisted of peripheral blood. Receptor source: a human donor in a cohort sampled during active COVID-19.

Turning to this clone: One junction end disagrees with the germline gene, perhaps due to a read error. The chain joins TRBV28 to TRBJ2-7; TRBD2 matches at 9 bases. The CDR3 runs to 15 residues. Looked up from germline, CDR1 is MDHEN and CDR2 is SYDVKM. The CDR3 DNA reads TGTGCCCGCAGGCCGCGGGGGGGCAGGTCCGGGGAGCAGTACTTC. This codes for CARRPRGGRSGEQYF. Full variable domain (outside the CDR3, taken from reference TRBV28 and TRBJ2-7): DVKVTQSSRYLVKRTGEKVFLECVQDMDHENMFWYRQDPGLGLRLIYFSYDVKMKEKGDIPEGYSVSREKKERFSLILESASTNQTSMYLCARRPRGGRSGEQYFGPGTRLTVT.

The genes are TRBV29-1 and TRBJ2-5; D not certain. CDR1 and CDR2 (germline): SQVTM, ANQGSEA. V dropped 0 bases and J dropped 2 bases, with 7 bases sitting between them. This CDR3 has 13 residues. CDR3 region: CSVEDDKQETQYF. The DNA for the CDR3 is TGCAGCGTTGAAGACGACAAGCAAGAGACCCAGTACTTC.

DNA for the CDR3: TGCGCCAGCAGCTTGGGGACTAGGGAAGAGACCCAGTACTTC. This translates into CASSLGTREETQYF. The rearrangement uses TRBV5-1 and TRBJ2-5; TRBD2 matches 7 bases. CDR3 length: 14 residues. V lost 0 bases, J lost 3 bases, and 2 bases stayed unmatched. The germline V gene encodes CDR1 SGHRS and CDR2 YFSETQ.

This clone was counted between two and nine times. V and J are TRBV1 and TRBJ2-3; TRBD2, the table's D call, was not compared with the DNA. TRBV1 constitutes a pseudogene. The CDR3 is 18 residues long. This CDR3 is CTSSQKGLAGVGTDTQYF. CDR3 coding DNA: TGCACCAGCAGCCAAAAGGGACTAGCGGGAGTGGGCACAGATACGCAGTATTTT.

This sequence joins TRBV7-9 and TRBJ2-3, with 8 positions matching TRBD1. In germline, CDR1 is SEHNR, CDR2 FQNEAQ (reference sequence). The CDR3 is 15 amino acids. The junction had 4 bases not matched to a gene; V was cut back by 4 bases and J by 1 base. CDR3 sequence (DNA): TGTGCCAGCAGCTCCGGACAGGGTGGCACAGATACGCAGTATTTT. It is translated as CASSSGQGGTDTQYF.

The chain links TRBV11-2 to TRBJ2-1; unclear D gene. The CDR3 length is 12 residues. Germline V CDR1 and CDR2: SGHAT, FQNNGV. V shed 2 bases and J shed 9 bases, with 8 bases lying between them. This CDR3 is CASSLLRSEQFF. The CDR3 coding sequence is TGTGCCAGCAGCTTATTAAGGAGTGAGCAGTTCTTC. Full variable domain (outside the CDR3, taken from reference TRBV11-2 and TRBJ2-1): EAGVAQSPRYKIIEKRQSVAFWCNPISGHATLYWYQQILGQGPKLLIQFQNNGVVDDSQLPKDRFSAERLKGVDSTLKIQPAKLEDSAVYLCASSLLRSEQFFGPGTRLTVL.

The chain employs TRBV4-1 and TRBJ1-3, with D tentatively TRBD1 (5 bases). Looked up from germline, CDR1 is MGHRA and CDR2 is YSYEKL. The CDR3 loop spans 14 amino acids. V was clipped by 2 bases and J by 4 bases, with 9 bases between them. CDR3 sequence: CASSQKGAGNTIYF. Here the CDR3 DNA reads TGCGCCAGCAGCCAAAAAGGGGCGGGAAACACCATATATTTT.

This clone occurred once. V usage is TRBV5-6 and J usage is TRBJ2-7; 7 nucleotides line up with TRBD1. From germline, CDR1 is SGHDT and CDR2 YYEEEE. Losses at the gene ends were 4 bases for V and 0 bases for J; bases not matched to a gene: 4. CDR3 length: 14 amino acids. The CDR3 sequence: CASSRDSGSYEQYF. CDR3 nucleotides: TGTGCCAGCAGCCGGGACAGTGGCTCCTACGAGCAGTACTTC. Variable domain in full (rest from reference TRBV5-6 and TRBJ2-7): DAGVTQSPTHLIKTRGQQVTLRCSPKSGHDTVSWYQQALGQGPQFIFQYYEEEERQRGNFPDRFSGHQFPNYSSELNVNALLLGDSALYLCASSRDSGSYEQYFGPGTRLTVT.

The J gene is TRBJ2-7, the V gene TRBV28; TRBD2 is a possible D gene (7 bases). CDR3 size: 17 residues. V shed 8 bases and J shed 0 bases, with 23 bases lying between them. Germline V gives CDR1 MDHEN, CDR2 SYDVKM. The CDR3, as DNA: TGTGCCAGCTCGGGGGGCTGGGAAGCGGCCCACTCCTACGAGCAGTACTTC. Its translation is CASSGGWEAAHSYEQYF.

This chain connects TRBV6-5 to TRBJ2-3, with D tentatively TRBD2 (5 bases). Looked up from germline, CDR1 is MNHEY and CDR2 is SVGAGI. V was clipped by 0 bases and J by 6 bases, with 13 bases between them. CDR3 length equals 15 residues. The chain's CDR3 is CASSYSLAGGDTQYF. The CDR3 bases are TGTGCCAGCAGTTACTCGCTAGCCGGAGGCGATACGCAGTATTTT.

The rearrangement uses TRBV28 and TRBJ1-5, with unresolved D. V lost 5 bases and J 2 bases, leaving 7 bases between the germline ends. The germline gives CDR1 MDHEN, CDR2 SYDVKM. This CDR3 has 13 residues. The CDR3 protein is CASSPPGNQPQHF. Written as DNA, the CDR3 is TGTGCCAGCAGTCCCCCCGGCAATCAGCCCCAGCATTTT.

With regard to this clone: The germline gene is not matched at one end of the junction; a read error may be the cause. This rearrangement joins TRBV28 to TRBJ2-5, with 11 bases lining up with TRBD2. This CDR3 comprises 17 residues. Per germline, CDR1 MDHEN and CDR2 SYDVKM. CDR3 bases: TGTGCCAGCAGTTTACCTGGACTAGCGGGCGGACAAGGGACCCAGTACTTC. Translated, it gives CASSLPGLAGGQGTQYF.

With respect to this clone: Other DNA sequences in the same sample also yield this CDR3. DNA of the CDR3: TGTGCCAGCAGTTTTGGGAGGGACACTGAAGCTTTCTTT. Amino acids: CASSFGRDTEAFF. This chain links TRBV12-3 or TRBV12-4 with TRBJ1-1; no firm D call. V lost 3 bases and J lost 3, with 8 bases in between. This CDR3 contains 13 residues.

The chain is built from TRBV24-1 and TRBJ2-3, with TRBD1 as a possible D gene (6 bases). Germline CDR1 and CDR2: KGHDR and SFDVKD. V was pared by 4 bases and J by 0 bases, with 19 bases between. The CDR3 is 18 amino acids. CDR3 protein: CATSERGQIKASTDTQYF. In nucleotides, the CDR3 is TGTGCCACCAGTGAACGCGGACAGATCAAGGCTAGCACAGATACGCAGTATTTT.

CDR3 in DNA: TGTGCCAGCAGCTTAGGCGGGACAGATTCCTACGAGCAGTACTTC. Translation: CASSLGGTDSYEQYF. The genes are TRBV7-8 and TRBJ2-7, with TRBD1 as a possible D gene (7 bases). This CDR3 comprises 15 residues. V was pared by 1 base and J by 1 base, with 11 bases between. The germline V gene has CDR1 SGHVS and CDR2 FQNEAQ.

V usage is TRBV7-2 and J usage is TRBJ1-3, with TRBD1 as a possible D gene (5 bases). The germline gives CDR1 SGHTA, CDR2 FQGNSA. V lost 10 bases and J lost 8, with 12 bases in between. This CDR3 spans 11 amino acids. CDR3 sequence reads: CATVGGDTIYF. The CDR3, as DNA: TGTGCCACGGTCGGGGGGGACACCATATATTTT.

This chain joins TRBV15 and TRBJ1-1, with 9 bases identical to TRBD1. Germline CDR1 LNHNV, CDR2 YYDKDF (reference sequence). J lost 9 bases, V lost 1 base, and 12 bases had no gene match. CDR3 size: 16 residues. The CDR3 reads CATSRVKRGQGSKAFF. CDR3 bases: TGTGCCACCAGCAGAGTCAAGAGAGGACAGGGGTCGAAAGCTTTCTTT. Supplemented by reference TRBV15 and TRBJ1-1, the full variable domain reads DAMVIQNPRYQVTQFGKPVTLSCSQTLNHNVMYWYQQKSSQAPKLLFHYYDKDFNNEADTPDNFQSRRPNTSFCFLDIRSPGLGDTAMYLCATSRVKRGQGSKAFFGQGTRLTVV.

The chain has TRBV18 and TRBJ1-1, with D perhaps TRBD1 (5 bases). The V gene lost 2 bases and the J gene lost 3 bases, with 10 bases spanning the gap. Per germline, CDR1 KGHSH and CDR2 LQKENI. There are 14 residues in the CDR3. This chain's CDR3 is CASSPDQGYTEAFF. CDR3 nucleotide sequence: TGTGCCAGCTCACCAGACCAGGGTTACACTGAAGCTTTCTTT.

The chain carries TRBV18 and TRBJ1-5, with 7 bases matching TRBD1. The CDR3 extends over 16 amino acids. The J segment lost 8 bases and the V segment lost 3 bases, leaving 13 bases of the junction unmatched. The germline gives CDR1 KGHSH, CDR2 LQKENI. The CDR3 region is CASSPGRTGGQEPQHF. CDR3 DNA sequence: TGTGCCAGCTCACCCGGGCGGACAGGCGGTCAGGAGCCCCAGCATTTT.

J is TRBJ2-7 and V is TRBV5-1, with TRBD1 matching over 10 bases. Germline CDR1 and CDR2: SGHRS and YFSETQ. The CDR3 covers 16 residues. After removal of 2 bases from V and 3 bases from J, the junction contained 8 bases not matched to a gene. CDR3 DNA: TGCGCCAGCAGCTTTGCGGACAGGGGGGGCATCTACGAGCAGTACTTC. Protein: CASSFADRGGIYEQYF.

CDR3 in amino acids: CASSIGTGALTDTQYF. DNA of the CDR3: TGCGCCAGCAGCATAGGGACAGGGGCTTTGACAGATACGCAGTATTTT. The V gene is TRBV5-1, the J gene TRBJ2-3, with 10 positions matching TRBD1. CDR3 length: 16 residues. The J segment lost 3 bases and the V segment lost 4 bases, leaving 8 bases of the junction unmatched. Germline assignment: CDR1 SGHRS and CDR2 YFSETQ.

This chain connects TRBV28 to TRBJ2-1; D possibly corresponds to TRBD1 (5 bases). This CDR3 is 13 amino acids long. Deletions cut 5 bases from V and 3 bases from J, with 8 bases between. Per the germline V gene, CDR1 is MDHEN and CDR2 is SYDVKM. The CDR3 region is CASSLDSYNEQFF. The CDR3 DNA reads as TGTGCCAGCAGTCTAGACAGCTACAATGAGCAGTTCTTC.

This clone occurred a few times. V and J are TRBV7-9 and TRBJ1-2, with D possibly matching TRBD1 (5 bases). In germline, CDR1 is SEHNR, CDR2 FQNEAQ (reference sequence). V gave up 5 bases and J gave up 4 bases, with 20 bases separating them. CDR3 length: 16 amino acids. CDR3 nucleotides: TGTGCCAGCAGCCTCAGCGGGGGAGAGGCGTCCTATGGCTACACCTTC. It translates to CASSLSGGEASYGYTF.

This clone showed up just a few times. V is TRBV27 and J is TRBJ2-2, with a weak D call TRBD2 (5 bases). The CDR3 is made up of 17 amino acids. Trimming removed 3 bases from V and 0 bases from J, with 14 bases in between. Germline V CDR1 and CDR2: MNHEY, SMNVEV (reference sequence). The CDR3 reads CASSLRVSVTNTGELFF. The CDR3 nucleotides read TGTGCCAGCAGTTTGAGGGTTAGCGTGACGAACACCGGGGAGCTGTTTTTT.